The clone carrying this T cell receptor (beta chain) came up a few times. Its cognate antigen is unknown. These data are taken from a study of fetal regulatory T cell absence and autoimmunity. Study-wide findings and caveats: Broadly similar TRB gene family usage was seen in pancreas and cord blood.

CDR1 is ENHRY and CDR2 is SYGVKD in the germline V gene. Trimming cost V 11 bases and J 6 bases; bases outside gene matches: 2. CDR3 length: 11 amino acids. Method: immunoSEQ multiplex PCR; TCRdb's copy keeps in-frame clones and lacks some. The sample carries about 50,000 clones, roughly 80% recorded once. V is TRBV10-3 and J is TRBJ1-5; 9 bases fit TRBD1. The sequenced sample was cord blood. The TCR sequence derives from a newborn boy with IPEX syndrome. CDR3 in amino acids: CAGGQGQPQHF. CDR3 nucleotides: TGTGCCGGGGGACAGGGTCAGCCCCAGCATTTT.